Here is one T cell receptor beta chain with its context. TCRdb re-called the 5' RACE reads through MiXCR, storing one row per CDR3 protein. The repertoire holds about 44,000 distinct CDR3 sequences, around 13% seen once, with 55% to 70% in the top ten. The J segment lost 2 bases and the V segment lost 4 bases, leaving 6 bases of the junction unmatched. The CDR3 is made up of 15 amino acids. Germline V gene lookup returns CDR1 LGHNA and CDR2 YSLEER. Time point denoted: sample taken at primary tumor resection. From tumor, nontumor lung or frozen PBMC, whole RNA was taken unsorted for sequencing. The source of the sample is a study of spatial heterogeneity in lung cancer.

The sequencing here drew on PBMCs, taken at surgery. This sequence was found in a male donor with early-stage non-small cell lung cancer. This rearrangement joins TRBV4-3 to TRBJ2-3; TRBD2 matches 7 bases. CDR3 nucleotides: TGCGCCAGCAGCCTGGCGGGAGCGACCACAGATACGCAGTATTTT. This encodes CASSLAGATTDTQYF.